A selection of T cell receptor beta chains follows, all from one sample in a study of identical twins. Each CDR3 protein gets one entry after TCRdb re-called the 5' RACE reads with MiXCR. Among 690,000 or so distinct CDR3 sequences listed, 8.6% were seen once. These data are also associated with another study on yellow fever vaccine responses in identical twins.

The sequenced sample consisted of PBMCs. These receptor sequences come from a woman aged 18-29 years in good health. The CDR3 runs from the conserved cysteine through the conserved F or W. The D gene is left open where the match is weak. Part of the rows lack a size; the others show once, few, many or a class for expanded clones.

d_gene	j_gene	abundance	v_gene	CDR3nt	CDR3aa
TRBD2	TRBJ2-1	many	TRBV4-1	TGCGCCAGCAGTCTACTAGCGGGAGTCGGCGGTGAGCAGTTCTTC	CASSLLAGVGGEQFF
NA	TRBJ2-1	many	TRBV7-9	TGTGCCAGCAGCTTAGCGGGGGCACCCAATGAGCAGTTCTTC	CASSLAGAPNEQFF
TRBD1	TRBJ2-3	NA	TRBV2	TGTGCCAGCATACAGGGGGCTGGCACAGATACGCAGTATTTT	CASIQGAGTDTQYF
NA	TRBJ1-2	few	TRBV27	TGTGCCAGCACCCCGCAGCTCATCGGGGACTTCTATGGCTACACCTTC	CASTPQLIGDFYGYTF
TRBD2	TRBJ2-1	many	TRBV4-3	TGCGCCAGCAGCCAAGATTTGGGCGGGAGGGGGTCCTACAATGAGCAGTTCTTC	CASSQDLGGRGSYNEQFF
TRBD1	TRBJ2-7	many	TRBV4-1	TGCGCCAGCAGCCAAATTCACCGGGACAGGTCCTACGAGCAGTACTTC	CASSQIHRDRSYEQYF
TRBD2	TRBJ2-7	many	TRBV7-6	TGTGCCAGCAGCTTAGGTTCTAGCGGGAGACTCTACGAGCAGTACTTC	CASSLGSSGRLYEQYF
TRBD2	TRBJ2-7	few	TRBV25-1	TGTGCCAGCAGCGCCCGCCTGCTTAGCGGGAGCTACGAGCAGTACTTC	CASSARLLSGSYEQYF
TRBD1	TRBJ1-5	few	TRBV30	TGTGCCTGGAGTAATACAGGGGGTAATCAGCCCCAGCATTTT	CAWSNTGGNQPQHF
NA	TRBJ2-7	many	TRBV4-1	TGCGCCAGCAGCCAAGAAGGAAGTTTGGGCCTGGGCGAGCAGTACTTC	CASSQEGSLGLGEQYF
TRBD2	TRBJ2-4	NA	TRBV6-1	TGTGCCAGCAGTAAATTACTTAGCGGGGGGGCCCGGGCCAAAAACATTCAGTACTTC	CASSKLLSGGARAKNIQYF
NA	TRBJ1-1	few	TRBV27	TGTGCCAGCAGTCTACAGGCGGCCTTGAACACTGAAGCTTTCTTT	CASSLQAALNTEAFF
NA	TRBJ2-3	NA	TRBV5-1	TGCGCCAGCAGCTTGCCGCAGAACACAGATACGCAGTATTTT	CASSLPQNTDTQYF
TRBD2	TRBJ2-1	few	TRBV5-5	TGTGCCAGCAGCATAAATAGCGGGGGGGGCTATGAGCAGTTCTTC	CASSINSGGGYEQFF
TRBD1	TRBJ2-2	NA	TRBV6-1	TGTGCCAGCACCCGGGGACAGTCAAACACCGGGGAGCTGTTTTTT	CASTRGQSNTGELFF
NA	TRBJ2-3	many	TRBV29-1	TGCAGCGTTGAGTTTCCCACAGATACGCAGTATTTT	CSVEFPTDTQYF
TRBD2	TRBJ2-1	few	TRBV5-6	TGTGCCAGCAGCTTAATCGGGAGGGCAAGTAATGAGCAGTTCTTC	CASSLIGRASNEQFF
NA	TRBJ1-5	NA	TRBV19	TGTGCCAGTAGGACGACAGTTAGGAGCAATCAGCCCCAGCATTTT	CASRTTVRSNQPQHF
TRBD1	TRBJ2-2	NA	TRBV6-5	TGTGCCAGCAGTTACTTAGGACAGGGGATCGGCGGGGAGCTGTTTTTT	CASSYLGQGIGGELFF
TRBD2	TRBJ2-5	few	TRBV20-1	TGCAGTGCTAGAGTGGGGGGGTACCAAGAGACCCAGTACTTC	CSARVGGYQETQYF
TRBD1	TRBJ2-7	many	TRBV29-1	TGCAGCGTTGAAGATCGGGACAGGGTACACGAGCAGTACTTC	CSVEDRDRVHEQYF
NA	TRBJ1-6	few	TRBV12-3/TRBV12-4	TGTGCCAGCAGCCGAGTGAAGGGGCCTAATTCACCCCTCCACTTT	CASSRVKGPNSPLHF
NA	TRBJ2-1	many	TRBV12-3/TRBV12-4	TGTGCCAGCAGTTTACGGGAATCCTACAATGAGCAGTTCTTC	CASSLRESYNEQFF
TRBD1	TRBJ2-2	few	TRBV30	TGTGCCTGGAGCCTACAGGGGGCCGGGGAGCTGTTTTTT	CAWSLQGAGELFF
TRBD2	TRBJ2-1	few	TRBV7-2	TGTGCCAGCAGCTTACTAGCGGGGAACAATGAGCAGTTCTTC	CASSLLAGNNEQFF
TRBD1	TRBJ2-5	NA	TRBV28	TGTGCCAGCAGTTTATTGGGGACAGGCCCCTTTAGGGAGACCCAGTACTTC	CASSLLGTGPFRETQYF
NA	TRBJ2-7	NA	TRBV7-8	TGTGCCAGCAGCCGCTCCCCCTCTTACGAGCAGTACTTC	CASSRSPSYEQYF
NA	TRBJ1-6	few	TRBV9	TGTGCCAGCAGCGTAGGTTTGGGGACATCTATTAATCCCCTCCACTTT	CASSVGLGTSINPLHF
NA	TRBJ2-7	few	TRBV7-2	TGTGCCAGCAGACCGGACGACGCCTACGAGCAGTACTTC	CASRPDDAYEQYF
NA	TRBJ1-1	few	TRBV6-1	TGTGCCAGCCTAGGACAGAAGAACACTGAAGCTTTCTTT	CASLGQKNTEAFF
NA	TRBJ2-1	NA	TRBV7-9	TGTGCCAGCAGCCCGCGGGCGAGGACTACCGTGAATGAGCAGTTCTTC	CASSPRARTTVNEQFF
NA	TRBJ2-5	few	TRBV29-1	TGCAGCGTTGATGTGCTACAAGAGACCCAGTACTTC	CSVDVLQETQYF
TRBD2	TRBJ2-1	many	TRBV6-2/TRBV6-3	TGTGCCAGCAGTTACCATCCGGGACTAGCGGGTTGGGGGAGCTCCTACAATGAGCAGTTCTTC	CASSYHPGLAGWGSSYNEQFF
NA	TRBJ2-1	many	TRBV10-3	TGTGCCATCAGTGAGCCCTGGACCGACGACAATGAGCAGTTCTTC	CAISEPWTDDNEQFF
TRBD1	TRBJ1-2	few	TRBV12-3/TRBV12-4	TGTGCCAGCAGCACGACAGGGTTCTATGGCTACACCTTC	CASSTTGFYGYTF
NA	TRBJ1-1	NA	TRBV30	TGTGCCTGGAGTAAAAACACTGAAGCTTTCTTT	CAWSKNTEAFF
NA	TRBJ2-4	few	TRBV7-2	TGTGCCAGCAGCTTACCCCCGTCTGGGGTGTACTTC	CASSLPPSGVYF
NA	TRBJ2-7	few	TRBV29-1	TGCAGCGTTGTTGGCCCCCCGCAGTACTTC	CSVVGPPQYF